The 24 T cell receptor beta chains reported below all come from one sample, sequenced in a study of blood T cell repertoires in COVID-19. The table came from immunoSEQ multiplex PCR; TCRdb's copy has only in-frame clones and leaves some out. The sample yields 250,000 to 350,000 clones, roughly nine tenths seen once. What was sequenced was PBMCs or T cells enriched from blood (not recorded which). The receptor set was obtained from a man aged 60-69 years who had recovered from COVID-19.

As for this clone: Within the sample, other DNA sequences also encode this same CDR3. The chain has TRBV6-5 and TRBJ1-1, with D uncertain. From germline, CDR1 is MNHEY and CDR2 SVGAGI. Deletions cut 0 bases from V and 2 bases from J, with 7 bases between. The CDR3 is 14 amino acids. The CDR3 DNA follows: TGTGCCAGCAGTTACTCGCCCGGTAACACTGAAGCTTTCTTT. This translates into CASSYSPGNTEAFF.

This rearrangement joins TRBV11-2 to TRBJ2-3; TRBD2 matches at 8 bases. V shed 4 bases and J 7 bases; nucleotides not matched to a gene: 7. This CDR3 contains 14 residues. Germline CDR1 is SGHAT and CDR2 is FQNNGV. CDR3: CASSSGTRVNTQYF. The CDR3 DNA follows: TGTGCCAGCAGCTCAGGGACTAGAGTAAATACGCAGTATTTT.

This chain joins TRBV12-3 or TRBV12-4 and TRBJ2-7; TRBD1 is a possible D gene (6 bases). The V end was cut by 0 bases, the J end by 6 bases, with 6 bases between. The CDR3 runs 12 residues. Written as DNA, the CDR3 is TGTGCCAGCAGTTTAGCAGGGGGCGAGCAGTACTTC. Its translation: CASSLAGGEQYF.

The chain has TRBV29-1 and TRBJ2-2; 7 bases are shared with TRBD2. The CDR3 extends over 13 amino acids. Germline-derived CDR1 and CDR2 are SQVTM and ANQGSEA. With V trimmed by 7 bases and J by 8 bases, 10 bases remained unmatched. The CDR3 region is CSAEASGSGELFF. As DNA, the CDR3 is TGCAGCGCTGAGGCTAGCGGTTCTGGGGAGCTGTTTTTT.

The V and J genes are TRBV4-3 and TRBJ1-1; 11 nucleotides agree with TRBD1. Germline values: CDR1 LGHNA, CDR2 YSLEER. There are 16 residues in the CDR3. Trimming removed 1 base from V and 0 bases from J; junction bases left unmatched: 1. The CDR3: CASSQGTGGVNTEAFF. DNA for the CDR3: TGCGCCAGCAGCCAAGGGACAGGGGGCGTGAACACTGAAGCTTTCTTT.

There are a few counts of this clone. The J gene is TRBJ1-1, the V gene TRBV13, with D tentatively TRBD1 (5 bases). Germline CDR1 and CDR2: PRHDT and FYEKMQ (reference sequence). V lost 8 bases and J 5 bases, leaving 12 bases between the germline ends. CDR3 length: 12 amino acids. This chain's CDR3 is CASVGEGTEAFF. In DNA, the CDR3 is TGTGCCAGCGTCGGGGAGGGGACTGAAGCTTTCTTT.

The gene calls are TRBV30 and TRBJ1-3; 7 bases align to TRBD1. V lost 3 bases, J lost 3 bases, and 5 bases stayed unmatched. This CDR3 is built from 14 residues. Germline CDR1 is GTSNPN and CDR2 is SVGIG (reference sequence). In DNA, the CDR3 is TGTGCCTGGAGCCAGGGGGGACTTGGAAACACCATATATTTT. It specifies CAWSQGGLGNTIYF. Together with reference TRBV30 and TRBJ1-3, the CDR3 gives the full variable domain: SQTIHQWPATLVQPVGSPLSLECTVEGTSNPNLYWYRQAAGRGLQLLFYSVGIGQISSEVPQNLSASRPQDRQFILSSKKLLLSDSGFYLCAWSQGGLGNTIYFGEGSWLTVV.

The CDR3 spells CASSSTGRTSGRGFSGELFF. CDR3 sequence (DNA): TGTGCCAGCAGTTCGACCGGGAGGACTAGCGGGAGAGGTTTTTCCGGGGAGCTGTTTTTT. The chain employs TRBV11-3 and TRBJ2-2; 13 positions match TRBD2. V dropped 6 bases and J dropped 6; count of bases not matched to a gene: 19. In germline, CDR1 is SGHNT, CDR2 YENEEA. The CDR3 covers 20 residues. Filled out from reference TRBV11-3 and TRBJ2-2, the complete variable domain reads EAGVVQSPRYKIIEKKQPVAFWCNPISGHNTLYWYLQNLGQGPELLIRYENEEAVDDSQLPKDRFSAERLKGVDSTLKIQPAELGDSAVYLCASSSTGRTSGRGFSGELFFGEGSRLTVL.

This chain connects TRBV6-1 to TRBJ1-2, with D hard to call. Trimming removed 1 base from V and 7 bases from J, with 13 bases in between. The CDR3 has 14 amino acids. Germline CDR1 MNHNS, CDR2 SASEGT. Here the CDR3 DNA reads TGTGCCAGCAGTGAAGGTCAGGACTGGCTTGGCTACACCTTC. As protein: CASSEGQDWLGYTF.

V usage is TRBV9 and J usage is TRBJ1-1; tentative D call: TRBD1 (6 bases). Germline V gene data show CDR1 as SGDLS and CDR2 as YYNGEE. V was cut by 1 base and J by 4 bases, with 11 bases left in between. The CDR3 is made up of 14 amino acids. The CDR3 loop reads CASSVHLQGTEAFF. Written as DNA, the CDR3 is TGTGCCAGCAGCGTACATCTACAGGGCACTGAAGCTTTCTTT.

This chain connects TRBV6-1 to TRBJ2-4; no firm D call. V lost 1 base to trimming and J lost 6 bases, with 7 bases between them. CDR1 is MNHNS, CDR2 SASEGT, per germline. The CDR3 length is 13 residues. The CDR3 DNA reads as TGTGCCAGCAGTGAAGTCGCAGGAAACATTCAGTACTTC. This gives the protein CASSEVAGNIQYF.

This sequence joins TRBV7-9 and TRBJ1-2, with 10 bases that match TRBD1. This CDR3 has 16 residues. CDR1 is SEHNR and CDR2 is FQNEAQ in the germline V gene (reference sequence). J gave up 6 bases and V 9 bases, and 16 bases lay outside the gene matches. The CDR3 is CARPHTPRDRGNGYTF. Written as DNA, the CDR3 is TGTGCCAGACCACACACGCCCCGGGACAGGGGAAATGGCTACACCTTC.

The chain combines TRBV5-4 with TRBJ2-3, with TRBD2 identical over 12 bases. The CDR3 is 18 amino acids. V shed 0 bases, J shed 7 bases, and the junction held 12 bases outside the gene matches. Germline values: CDR1 SGHNT, CDR2 YYREEE (reference sequence). As DNA, the CDR3 is TGTGCCAGCAGCTTGGTCCCCCCTAGCGGGAGGGCCCAACATACGCAGTATTTT. This translates into CASSLVPPSGRAQHTQYF.

J is TRBJ1-1 and V is TRBV19, with 11 nucleotides matching TRBD1. CDR3 length: 17 amino acids. CDR1 and CDR2 from the germline V gene are LNHDA and SQIVND (reference sequence). V shed 6 bases and J 5 bases; nucleotides not matched to a gene: 14. The CDR3 bases are TGTGCCAGTAGCTCTGACTGGACAGGGGGCAAACGAACTGAAGCTTTCTTT. This gives the protein CASSSDWTGGKRTEAFF. The full variable domain, its missing parts supplied by reference TRBV19 and TRBJ1-1, is DGGITQSPKYLFRKEGQNVTLSCEQNLNHDAMYWYRQDPGQGLRLIYYSQIVNDFQKGDIAEGYSVSREKKESFPLTVTSAQKNPTAFYLCASSSDWTGGKRTEAFFGQGTRLTVV.

V is TRBV5-1 and J is TRBJ1-2; D possibly corresponds to TRBD1 (6 bases). CDR3 size: 13 residues. From germline, CDR1 is SGHRS and CDR2 YFSETQ. Trimming pared 0 bases from V and 12 bases from J, leaving 15 bases between. CDR3 amino acids: CASSLETGRYNTF. The CDR3 bases are TGCGCCAGCAGCTTGGAGACAGGTCGCTACAACACCTTC.

In its sample, this clone was seen a few times. This chain connects TRBV6-6 to TRBJ2-5; D perhaps matches TRBD1 (5 bases). Germline lookup yields CDR1 MNHNY and CDR2 SVGAGI (reference sequence). The V and J ends lost 3 bases and 5 bases respectively, with 13 bases between them. The CDR3 length is 14 residues. This chain's CDR3 is CASSYGPGWETQYF. For the CDR3, the DNA is TGTGCCAGCAGTTATGGGCCAGGGTGGGAGACCCAGTACTTC.

The J gene is TRBJ1-1, the V gene TRBV7-2; D is ambiguous. V shed 5 bases and J shed 1 base, with 5 bases lying between them. The CDR3 extends over 12 amino acids. Germline V CDR1 and CDR2: SGHTA, FQGNSA. CDR3 in amino acids: CASSPRNTEAFF. For the CDR3, the DNA is TGTGCCAGCAGCCCGCGGAACACTGAAGCTTTCTTT.

The V call is TRBV5-1, the J call TRBJ2-1; 8 bases agree with TRBD1. CDR1 is SGHRS and CDR2 is YFSETQ in the germline V gene. CDR3 length: 18 residues. After removal of 0 bases from V and 5 bases from J, the junction contained 13 bases not matched to a gene. The CDR3, as DNA: TGCGCCAGCAGCTTGGACGGACAACAGGGGGGTACACACAATGAGCAGTTCTTC. It codes for CASSLDGQQGGTHNEQFF.

This sequence joins TRBV2 and TRBJ2-4; D possibly corresponds to TRBD2 (6 bases). CDR3 length: 15 residues. V lost 1 base, J lost 7 bases, and 14 bases lay in between. Germline CDR1 and CDR2: SNHLY and FYNNEI. CDR3: CASSEVQGAGNIQYF. Written as DNA, the CDR3 is TGTGCCAGCAGTGAAGTCCAGGGCGCGGGGAACATTCAGTACTTC.

This rearrangement joins TRBV7-2 to TRBJ1-6; 7 nucleotides agree with TRBD1. The CDR3 loop spans 15 amino acids. Unmatched junction bases numbered 6, after V lost 3 bases and J lost 7 bases. Germline lookup yields CDR1 SGHTA and CDR2 FQGNSA. This chain's CDR3 is CASSFSVRGNSPLHF. The CDR3 DNA reads TGTGCCAGCAGCTTCTCGGTCAGGGGGAATTCACCCCTCCACTTT.

The genes are TRBV6-5 and TRBJ2-1; the D is unclear. Per germline, CDR1 MNHEY and CDR2 SVGAGI. CDR3 length: 14 amino acids. Trimming took 6 bases from V and 2 from J, leaving 11 bases between them. CDR3 DNA sequence: TGTGCCAGCAGCCTGACATCTCCCTACAATGAGCAGTTCTTC. Its translation: CASSLTSPYNEQFF.

The chain uses TRBV18 and TRBJ2-7; TRBD1 matches 9 bases. The CDR3 runs 14 residues. Trimming took 6 bases from V and 2 from J; bases not matched to a gene: 5. In germline, CDR1 is KGHSH, CDR2 LQKENI. Written as DNA, the CDR3 is TGTGCCAGCTCGCGGGACAGGGTGGCCTACGAGCAGTACTTC. This encodes CASSRDRVAYEQYF.

The chain is built from TRBV3-1 (or the pseudogene TRBV3-2) and TRBJ2-7; 8 positions agree with TRBD2. V lost 0 bases to trimming and J lost 5 bases; unmatched junction nucleotides: 6. CDR1 is LGHDT, CDR2 YNNKEL, per germline (reference sequence). The CDR3 contains 15 residues. CDR3 DNA sequence: TGTGCCAGCAGCCAAGATATCCAACTAGCGGACGAGCAGTACTTC. Protein sequence: CASSQDIQLADEQYF.

The J gene is TRBJ1-1, the V gene TRBV12-5; the D is unclear. Trimming took 2 bases from V and 4 from J, leaving 11 bases between them. The CDR3 runs 14 residues. The germline V gene has CDR1 LGHNT and CDR2 FRNRAP. This CDR3 reads CASGLLGVPTEAFF. DNA for the CDR3: TGTGCTAGTGGTTTGTTAGGAGTACCCACTGAAGCTTTCTTT.